This is a list of T cell receptor beta chains from one sample in a study of OX40 agonist ivuxolimab in advanced cancers. Sequencing was performed with immunoSEQ multiplex PCR; in TCRdb, only in-frame clones are kept and a portion is missing. The sample carries around 40,000 clones, 75% to 90% recorded once. The starting material was CD4+ or CD8+ T cells sorted from blood, obtained in a trial of the OX40 agonist ivuxolimab. The receptors here all came from an adult with an advanced solid tumor such as melanoma, head and neck, liver or kidney cancer. CDR3s include the opening cysteine and the closing phenylalanine or tryptophan. Each record gives: D gene, J gene, clone size, V gene, CDR3 DNA, CDR3 protein. The D gene is left open where the match is weak. Part of the rows lack a size; the others show once, few, many or a class for expanded clones.

D gene: TRBD1; J gene: TRBJ2-7; clone size: NA; V gene: TRBV6-5; CDR3 DNA: TGTGCCAGCAGTTGGGGACAGGGGGCCAACGAGCAGTACTTC; CDR3 protein: CASSWGQGANEQYF
D gene: NA; J gene: TRBJ2-7; clone size: NA; V gene: TRBV18; CDR3 DNA: TGTGCCAGCTCCGAAAGGATGGACTCCTACGAGCAGTACTTC; CDR3 protein: CASSERMDSYEQYF
D gene: NA; J gene: TRBJ2-5; clone size: NA; V gene: TRBV5-4; CDR3 DNA: TGTGCCAGCGGCTCAGTGGGTGTACAAGAGACCCAGTACTTC; CDR3 protein: CASGSVGVQETQYF
D gene: NA; J gene: TRBJ2-2; clone size: NA; V gene: TRBV7-2; CDR3 DNA: TGTGCCAGCAGCTTACTCGGGACTCCCCCCGGGGAGCTGTTTTTT; CDR3 protein: CASSLLGTPPGELFF
D gene: NA; J gene: TRBJ2-3; clone size: NA; V gene: TRBV5-3; CDR3 DNA: TGTGCCAGAAGCCATAGCCCATCGCCCGGGACTCACACAGATACGCAGTATTTT; CDR3 protein: CARSHSPSPGTHTDTQYF
D gene: NA; J gene: TRBJ1-5; clone size: NA; V gene: TRBV11-2; CDR3 DNA: TGTGCCAGCAGCGTAGGGGGAAGGGGCAATCAGCCCCAGCATTTT; CDR3 protein: CASSVGGRGNQPQHF
D gene: NA; J gene: TRBJ1-6; clone size: NA; V gene: TRBV10-1; CDR3 DNA: TGCGCCAGCAGTGAGCAAGGAAGGGACCAAGGCTTGAATTCACCCCTCCACTTT; CDR3 protein: CASSEQGRDQGLNSPLHF
D gene: NA; J gene: TRBJ2-1; clone size: NA; V gene: TRBV9; CDR3 DNA: TGTGCCAGCAGCGTAGAGGGGTGGAATGAGCAGTTCTTC; CDR3 protein: CASSVEGWNEQFF
D gene: TRBD2; J gene: TRBJ2-1; clone size: NA; V gene: TRBV28; CDR3 DNA: TGTGCCAGCAGCGTACTAGCGGGGGGACGGGAGCAGTTCTTC; CDR3 protein: CASSVLAGGREQFF
D gene: TRBD2; J gene: TRBJ2-3; clone size: NA; V gene: TRBV9; CDR3 DNA: TGTGCCAGCAGCTTACAACCGGGACTAGCGGGAGATACGCAGTATTTT; CDR3 protein: CASSLQPGLAGDTQYF
D gene: NA; J gene: TRBJ1-2; clone size: NA; V gene: TRBV30; CDR3 DNA: TGTGCCTGGTTCGGGGGGCTAGGCTACACCTTC; CDR3 protein: CAWFGGLGYTF
D gene: NA; J gene: TRBJ1-5; clone size: NA; V gene: TRBV7-2; CDR3 DNA: TGTGCCAGCAGCTTAGTTTGGGAACCAAATCAGCCCCAGCATTTT; CDR3 protein: CASSLVWEPNQPQHF
D gene: NA; J gene: TRBJ1-2; clone size: once; V gene: TRBV30; CDR3 DNA: TGTGCCTGGAGTTGGGCTGGCTATGGCTACACCTTC; CDR3 protein: CAWSWAGYGYTF
D gene: NA; J gene: TRBJ1-5; clone size: NA; V gene: TRBV6-5; CDR3 DNA: TGTGCCAGCAGTTACAGGGAGGACCAGCCCCAGCATTTT; CDR3 protein: CASSYREDQPQHF
D gene: NA; J gene: TRBJ1-1; clone size: NA; V gene: TRBV28; CDR3 DNA: TGTGCCAGCAGTCCCGACAGTCGGGCGGGCACTGAAGCTTTCTTT; CDR3 protein: CASSPDSRAGTEAFF
D gene: TRBD1; J gene: TRBJ1-5; clone size: NA; V gene: TRBV19; CDR3 DNA: TGTGCCAGTAAATCATGGACAGGAGCTCGGTCGAGCAATCAGCCCCAGCATTTT; CDR3 protein: CASKSWTGARSSNQPQHF
D gene: TRBD2; J gene: TRBJ2-3; clone size: NA; V gene: TRBV4-3; CDR3 DNA: TGCGCCAGCAGCGGGGCTAGCGGGGGATACACAGATACGCAGTATTTT; CDR3 protein: CASSGASGGYTDTQYF
D gene: TRBD1; J gene: TRBJ1-4; clone size: NA; V gene: TRBV15; CDR3 DNA: TGTGCCACCAGCAGAGGGGTAGGGGGCAATGAAAAACTGTTTTTT; CDR3 protein: CATSRGVGGNEKLFF
D gene: TRBD1; J gene: TRBJ1-3; clone size: NA; V gene: TRBV30; CDR3 DNA: TGTGCCTGGTTACAGGGGGCTATAGGAGACACCATATATTTT; CDR3 protein: CAWLQGAIGDTIYF
D gene: NA; J gene: TRBJ2-2; clone size: NA; V gene: TRBV11-2; CDR3 DNA: TGTGCCAGCAGCCCACCCAGAGCGAGGAGCACCGGGGAGCTGTTTTTT; CDR3 protein: CASSPPRARSTGELFF
D gene: TRBD1; J gene: TRBJ2-7; clone size: NA; V gene: TRBV6-5; CDR3 DNA: TGTGCCAGCAGTTATCGACAGGGATCGGAGCAGTACTTC; CDR3 protein: CASSYRQGSEQYF
D gene: NA; J gene: TRBJ1-4; clone size: NA; V gene: TRBV7-6; CDR3 DNA: TGTGCCAGCAGTGAGACAGGAAATAATGAAAAACTGTTTTTT; CDR3 protein: CASSETGNNEKLFF
D gene: TRBD1; J gene: TRBJ2-2; clone size: NA; V gene: TRBV27; CDR3 DNA: TGTGCCAGCAGTACTGGGACAGTACTCGGGGAGCTGTTTTTT; CDR3 protein: CASSTGTVLGELFF
D gene: NA; J gene: TRBJ1-5; clone size: NA; V gene: TRBV11-2; CDR3 DNA: TGTGCCAGCAGCCGAATACATGCGGTGAATCAGCCCCAGCATTTT; CDR3 protein: CASSRIHAVNQPQHF
D gene: NA; J gene: TRBJ2-5; clone size: few; V gene: TRBV7-9; CDR3 DNA: TGTGCCAGCAGGTACCGGGATTTTCAAGAGACCCAGTACTTC; CDR3 protein: CASRYRDFQETQYF
D gene: NA; J gene: TRBJ2-5; clone size: NA; V gene: TRBV5-1; CDR3 DNA: TGCGCCAGCAGCTTGGGTCGGGGCGGATGGGAGACCCAGTACTTC; CDR3 protein: CASSLGRGGWETQYF
D gene: NA; J gene: TRBJ1-1; clone size: NA; V gene: TRBV6-6; CDR3 DNA: TGTGCCGTTTTCCGGGGGGTGAACACTGAAGCTTTCTTT; CDR3 protein: CAVFRGVNTEAFF
D gene: NA; J gene: TRBJ2-5; clone size: NA; V gene: TRBV7-2; CDR3 DNA: TGTGCCAGCAGCTTGATGGGAGAGCGCCAAGAGACCCAGTACTTC; CDR3 protein: CASSLMGERQETQYF
D gene: TRBD1; J gene: TRBJ2-5; clone size: NA; V gene: TRBV6-5; CDR3 DNA: TGTGCCAGCCGGACAGGAGCAGAGACCCAGTACTTC; CDR3 protein: CASRTGAETQYF
D gene: NA; J gene: TRBJ1-5; clone size: NA; V gene: TRBV6-5; CDR3 DNA: TGTGCCAGCAGTTATGATAGCAATCAGCCCCAGCATTTT; CDR3 protein: CASSYDSNQPQHF
D gene: TRBD1; J gene: TRBJ2-7; clone size: NA; V gene: TRBV5-4; CDR3 DNA: TGTGCCAGCAGGTTACAGGGGGTTGGGGATTACGAGCAGTACTTC; CDR3 protein: CASRLQGVGDYEQYF
D gene: NA; J gene: TRBJ2-1; clone size: NA; V gene: TRBV6-1; CDR3 DNA: TGTGCCAGCAGCCCTCCTTCCTACAATGAGCAGTTCTTC; CDR3 protein: CASSPPSYNEQFF
D gene: NA; J gene: TRBJ1-1; clone size: NA; V gene: TRBV7-8; CDR3 DNA: TGTGCCAGCAGCGTCTCCAGGGATAGCACTGAAGCTTTCTTT; CDR3 protein: CASSVSRDSTEAFF
D gene: NA; J gene: TRBJ2-5; clone size: NA; V gene: TRBV5-1; CDR3 DNA: TGCGCCAGCAGCTTGATCGCGGAAGAGACCCAGTACTTC; CDR3 protein: CASSLIAEETQYF
D gene: TRBD2; J gene: TRBJ2-7; clone size: NA; V gene: TRBV18; CDR3 DNA: TGTGCCAGCTGGGGGACTAGCGGGTCTCCCTACGAGCAGTACTTC; CDR3 protein: CASWGTSGSPYEQYF
D gene: NA; J gene: TRBJ1-1; clone size: NA; V gene: TRBV7-2; CDR3 DNA: TGTGCCAGCAGCTTAGCCTACGGCCAAACTGAAGCTTTCTTT; CDR3 protein: CASSLAYGQTEAFF
D gene: TRBD2; J gene: TRBJ2-5; clone size: once; V gene: TRBV2; CDR3 DNA: TGTGCCAGCAGAATCGGGACTAGCGGACAAGAGACCCAGTACTTC; CDR3 protein: CASRIGTSGQETQYF
D gene: TRBD1; J gene: TRBJ1-5; clone size: NA; V gene: TRBV9; CDR3 DNA: TGTGCCAGCAGCGTAGGACAGGGCAGTAATCAGCCCCAGCATTTT; CDR3 protein: CASSVGQGSNQPQHF
D gene: NA; J gene: TRBJ2-4; clone size: NA; V gene: TRBV2; CDR3 DNA: TGTGCCAGCAGCCCGTCGGGTCGGGTGTCTTCCAAAAACATTCAGTACTTC; CDR3 protein: CASSPSGRVSSKNIQYF
D gene: NA; J gene: TRBJ2-2; clone size: NA; V gene: TRBV5-1; CDR3 DNA: TGCGCCAGCAGCTTGGCTGGGGGCCCGAACACCGGGGAGCTGTTTTTT; CDR3 protein: CASSLAGGPNTGELFF
D gene: NA; J gene: TRBJ2-1; clone size: NA; V gene: TRBV7-2; CDR3 DNA: TGTGCCATGCAAAAGATCGGGCTTTCCTACAATGAGCAGTTCTTC; CDR3 protein: CAMQKIGLSYNEQFF
D gene: NA; J gene: TRBJ2-1; clone size: NA; V gene: TRBV10-3; CDR3 DNA: TGTGCCATCAGGGGGACTTCTCGCGGGTTTTACAATGAGCAGTTCTTC; CDR3 protein: CAIRGTSRGFYNEQFF
D gene: NA; J gene: TRBJ2-2; clone size: NA; V gene: TRBV4-3; CDR3 DNA: TGCGCCAGCAGCCGGACGGAGAACACCGGGGAGCTGTTTTTT; CDR3 protein: CASSRTENTGELFF
D gene: NA; J gene: TRBJ2-5; clone size: NA; V gene: TRBV5-6; CDR3 DNA: TGTGCCAGCGCGGGACGGGGCCGGGGACAAGAGACCCAGTACTTC; CDR3 protein: CASAGRGRGQETQYF
D gene: TRBD1; J gene: TRBJ1-2; clone size: NA; V gene: TRBV7-3; CDR3 DNA: TGTGCCAGCAGCCCAGCAGGGGGCTTGGTCTATGGCTACACCTTC; CDR3 protein: CASSPAGGLVYGYTF
D gene: NA; J gene: TRBJ2-5; clone size: NA; V gene: TRBV18; CDR3 DNA: TGTGCCAGCTCACCATTTCGGCAAGAGACCCAGTACTTC; CDR3 protein: CASSPFRQETQYF
D gene: NA; J gene: TRBJ1-4; clone size: NA; V gene: TRBV30; CDR3 DNA: TGTGCCTGGAGTGTTGGACAGTCAACTAATGAAAAACTGTTTTTT; CDR3 protein: CAWSVGQSTNEKLFF
D gene: NA; J gene: TRBJ1-4; clone size: once; V gene: TRBV28; CDR3 DNA: TGTGCCAGCAGGGGTGGCGCGCTCCGGGAAAAACTGTTTTTT; CDR3 protein: CASRGGALREKLFF
D gene: TRBD1; J gene: TRBJ2-7; clone size: NA; V gene: TRBV15; CDR3 DNA: TGTGCCACCAGCGGGGACAGGACGAGCTCCTACGAGCAGTACTTC; CDR3 protein: CATSGDRTSSYEQYF
D gene: TRBD1; J gene: TRBJ2-6; clone size: NA; V gene: TRBV5-6; CDR3 DNA: TGTGCCAGCAGCTTACGGGACAGGTTGATGGGGGCCAACGTCCTGACTTTC; CDR3 protein: CASSLRDRLMGANVLTF
D gene: TRBD2; J gene: TRBJ2-7; clone size: NA; V gene: TRBV6-4; CDR3 DNA: TGTGCCAGCAGTGAACGGCGGGAGACTGACCACGAGCAGTACTTC; CDR3 protein: CASSERRETDHEQYF
D gene: TRBD1; J gene: TRBJ1-1; clone size: NA; V gene: TRBV6-4; CDR3 DNA: TGTGCCAGCAGGAGGACAGGTAGCACTGAAGCTTTCTTT; CDR3 protein: CASRRTGSTEAFF
D gene: TRBD1; J gene: TRBJ1-1; clone size: NA; V gene: TRBV6-4; CDR3 DNA: TGTGCCAGCAGTGAATACCCAGGGGGAAGGGCTTTCTTT; CDR3 protein: CASSEYPGGRAFF
D gene: NA; J gene: TRBJ2-5; clone size: NA; V gene: TRBV19; CDR3 DNA: TGTGCCAGCTCGGGGACAGCGGGCGAGTGGGAGACCCAGTACTTC; CDR3 protein: CASSGTAGEWETQYF
D gene: TRBD2; J gene: TRBJ2-1; clone size: NA; V gene: TRBV7-2; CDR3 DNA: TGTGCCAGCAGACCAGCGGGGGGAAATGAGCAGTTCTTC; CDR3 protein: CASRPAGGNEQFF
D gene: NA; J gene: TRBJ2-5; clone size: NA; V gene: TRBV4-3; CDR3 DNA: TGCGCCAGCAGCCAAGTGTGGGCACCCCAAGAGACCCAGTACTTC; CDR3 protein: CASSQVWAPQETQYF
D gene: TRBD2; J gene: TRBJ2-2; clone size: NA; V gene: TRBV5-5; CDR3 DNA: TGTGCCAGCAGCGTCCCCCTAGCGGGACACACCGGGGAGCTGTTTTTT; CDR3 protein: CASSVPLAGHTGELFF
D gene: TRBD2; J gene: TRBJ2-1; clone size: NA; V gene: TRBV5-1; CDR3 DNA: TGCGCCAGCAGCCTGGGACTAGCGAGCTCCTACAATGAGCAGTTCTTC; CDR3 protein: CASSLGLASSYNEQFF
D gene: NA; J gene: TRBJ2-3; clone size: NA; V gene: TRBV9; CDR3 DNA: TGTGCCAGCAGCGTAGGAGGGACACCTAGGGGCACAGATACGCAGTATTTT; CDR3 protein: CASSVGGTPRGTDTQYF
D gene: TRBD2; J gene: TRBJ2-7; clone size: NA; V gene: TRBV4-1; CDR3 DNA: TGCGCCAGCAGCCCCGGTAGTAGCGGGGACTACGAGCAGTACTTC; CDR3 protein: CASSPGSSGDYEQYF